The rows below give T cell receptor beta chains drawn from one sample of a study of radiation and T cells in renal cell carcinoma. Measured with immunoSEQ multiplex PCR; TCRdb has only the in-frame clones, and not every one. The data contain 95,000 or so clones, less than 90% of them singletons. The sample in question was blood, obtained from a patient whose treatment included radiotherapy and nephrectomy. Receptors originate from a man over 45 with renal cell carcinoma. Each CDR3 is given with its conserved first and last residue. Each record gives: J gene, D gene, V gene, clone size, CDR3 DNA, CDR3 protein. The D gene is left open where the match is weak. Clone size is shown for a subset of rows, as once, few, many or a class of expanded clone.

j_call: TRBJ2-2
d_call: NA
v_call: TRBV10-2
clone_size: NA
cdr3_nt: TGCGCCAGCAGCCTAATGGCAGGGGGGTCAGCCGGGGAGCTGTTTTTT
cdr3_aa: CASSLMAGGSAGELFF

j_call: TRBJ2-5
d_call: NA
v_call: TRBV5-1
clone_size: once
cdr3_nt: TGCGCCAGCAGCTTGGCCAACGGGTTAGGTCAAGAGACCCAGTACTTC
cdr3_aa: CASSLANGLGQETQYF

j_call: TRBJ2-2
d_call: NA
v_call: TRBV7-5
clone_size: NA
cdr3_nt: TGTGCCAGCATTTGTCTGCTTACCGGGGAGCTGTTTTTT
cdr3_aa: CASICLLTGELFF

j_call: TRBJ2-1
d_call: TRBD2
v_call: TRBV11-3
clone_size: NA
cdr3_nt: TGTGCCAGCAGCTTATCTAGCGGCGACTACAATGAGCAGTTCTTC
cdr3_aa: CASSLSSGDYNEQFF

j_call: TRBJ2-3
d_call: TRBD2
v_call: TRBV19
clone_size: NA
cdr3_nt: TGTGCCAGTAGTATAGGGGAGCGGGAGGGATACACAGATACGCAGTATTTT
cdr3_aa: CASSIGEREGYTDTQYF

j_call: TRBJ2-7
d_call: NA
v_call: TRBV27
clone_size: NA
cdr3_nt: TGTGCCAGCAGTTTATACGGGGGGCCCTACGAGCAGTACTTC
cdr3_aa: CASSLYGGPYEQYF

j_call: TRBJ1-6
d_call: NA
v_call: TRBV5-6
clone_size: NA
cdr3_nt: TGTGCCAGCAGCTTGTCTGGGATCTCAGGTTCACCCCTCCACTTT
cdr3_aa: CASSLSGISGSPLHF

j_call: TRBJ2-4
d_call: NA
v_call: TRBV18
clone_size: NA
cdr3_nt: TGTGCCAGCTCACGAACCGAAGTAGCCAAAAACATTCAGTACTTC
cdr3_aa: CASSRTEVAKNIQYF

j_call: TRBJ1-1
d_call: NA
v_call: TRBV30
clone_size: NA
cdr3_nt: TGTGCCTGGACCGTTAAGGCGGGCACTGAAGCTTTCTTT
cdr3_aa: CAWTVKAGTEAFF

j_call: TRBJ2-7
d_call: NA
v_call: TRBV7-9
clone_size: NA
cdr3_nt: TGTGCCAGCAGCTCGCGGCGGGACCCCTACGAGCAGTACTTC
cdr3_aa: CASSSRRDPYEQYF

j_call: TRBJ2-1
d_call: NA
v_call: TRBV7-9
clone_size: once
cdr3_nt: TGTGCCAGCAGCTTAATGGGGAGCTCCTACAATGAGCAGTTCTTC
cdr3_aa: CASSLMGSSYNEQFF

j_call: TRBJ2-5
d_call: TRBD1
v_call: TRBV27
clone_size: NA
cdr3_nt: TGTGCCAGCAGTTTCGCCCTAAACAGGGGGCCGGAGACCCAGTACTTC
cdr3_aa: CASSFALNRGPETQYF

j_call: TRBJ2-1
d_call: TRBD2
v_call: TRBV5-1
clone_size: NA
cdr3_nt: TGCGCCAGCAGCCAAGGGGGGACTAGCGGGAGTAGGGGCGATGAGCAGTTCTTC
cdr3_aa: CASSQGGTSGSRGDEQFF

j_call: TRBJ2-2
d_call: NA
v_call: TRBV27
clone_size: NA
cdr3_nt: TGTGCCAGCAGACTAGAGAACACCGGGGAGCTGTTTTTT
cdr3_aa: CASRLENTGELFF

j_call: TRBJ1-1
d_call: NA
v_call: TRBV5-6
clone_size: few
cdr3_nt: TGTGCCAGCAGCTTGGGAGGCAGGGGAACTGAAGCTTTCTTT
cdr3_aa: CASSLGGRGTEAFF

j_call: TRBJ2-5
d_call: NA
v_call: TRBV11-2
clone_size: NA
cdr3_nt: TGTGCCAGCAGCTTAGTAGGGGAAGAGACCCAGTACTTC
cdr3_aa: CASSLVGEETQYF

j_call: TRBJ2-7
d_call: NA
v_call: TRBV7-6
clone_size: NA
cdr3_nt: TGTGCCAGCAGCTTAGGAGAGCAGTACTTC
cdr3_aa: CASSLGEQYF

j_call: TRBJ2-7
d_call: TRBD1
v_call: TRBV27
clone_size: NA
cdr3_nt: TGTGCCAGCAGTTTTACAGGGGGCGATCTCTACGAGCAGTACTTC
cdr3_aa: CASSFTGGDLYEQYF

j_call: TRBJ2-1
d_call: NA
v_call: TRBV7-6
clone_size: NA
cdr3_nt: TGTGCCAGCAGCGGTATTGGACAGCCATACAATGAGCAGTTCTTC
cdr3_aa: CASSGIGQPYNEQFF

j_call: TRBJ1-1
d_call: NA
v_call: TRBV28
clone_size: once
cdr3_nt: TGTGCCAGCAGTTTTTCCCGGGTTGGCACTGAAGCTTTCTTT
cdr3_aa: CASSFSRVGTEAFF

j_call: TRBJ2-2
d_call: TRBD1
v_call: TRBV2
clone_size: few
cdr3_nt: TGTGCCAGCGAGGAGACAGGGCAAACCGGGGAGCTGTTTTTT
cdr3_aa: CASEETGQTGELFF

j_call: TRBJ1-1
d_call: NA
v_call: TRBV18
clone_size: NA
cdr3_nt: TGTGCCAGCTCACCACAGGGGGTGAACACTGAAGCTTTCTTT
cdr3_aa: CASSPQGVNTEAFF

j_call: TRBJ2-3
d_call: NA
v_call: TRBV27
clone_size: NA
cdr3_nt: TGTGCCAGCAGAACCAGGGATTTCACAGATACGCAGTATTTT
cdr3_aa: CASRTRDFTDTQYF

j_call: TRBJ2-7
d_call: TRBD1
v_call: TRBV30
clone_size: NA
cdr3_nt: TGTGCCTGGAACCCGGGACAGGGGGTAATATGGAAAACCTACGAGCAGTACTTC
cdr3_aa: CAWNPGQGVIWKTYEQYF

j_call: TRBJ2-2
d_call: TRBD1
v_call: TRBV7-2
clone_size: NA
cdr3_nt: TGTGCCAGCAGCCCTAGGACAGGCCCGTCCACCGGGGAGCTGTTTTTT
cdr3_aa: CASSPRTGPSTGELFF

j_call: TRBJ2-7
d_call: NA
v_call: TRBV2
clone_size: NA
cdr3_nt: TGTGCCAGCAGTGAAGGGCCGACACGCACCGCCTACGAGCAGTACTTC
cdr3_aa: CASSEGPTRTAYEQYF

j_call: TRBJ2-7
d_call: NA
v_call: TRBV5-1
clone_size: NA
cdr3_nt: TGCGCCAGCAGCCCCCCGGAGGGGGGCCTCATGGAGCAGTACTTC
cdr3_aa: CASSPPEGGLMEQYF

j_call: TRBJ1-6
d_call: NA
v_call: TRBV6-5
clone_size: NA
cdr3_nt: TGTGCCAGCAGACACAAGGTTTCCTCAAATTCACCCCTCCACTTT
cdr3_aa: CASRHKVSSNSPLHF